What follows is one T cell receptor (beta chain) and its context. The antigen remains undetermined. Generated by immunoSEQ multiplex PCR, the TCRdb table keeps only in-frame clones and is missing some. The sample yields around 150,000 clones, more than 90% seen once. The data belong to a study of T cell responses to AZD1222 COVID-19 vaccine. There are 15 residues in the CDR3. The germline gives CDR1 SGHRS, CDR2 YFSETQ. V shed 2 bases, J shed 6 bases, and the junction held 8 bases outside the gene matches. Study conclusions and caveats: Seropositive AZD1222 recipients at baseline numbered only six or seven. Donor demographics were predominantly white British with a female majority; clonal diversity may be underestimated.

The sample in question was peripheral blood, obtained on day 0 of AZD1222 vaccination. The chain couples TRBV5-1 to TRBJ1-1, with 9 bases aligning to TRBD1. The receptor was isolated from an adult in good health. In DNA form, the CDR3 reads TGCGCCAGCAGCTTCTACCGGGACAGGGCCGCTGAAGCTTTCTTT. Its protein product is CASSFYRDRAAEAFF.